Listed below are T cell receptor beta chains from one sample, sequenced in a study of graft-versus-host responses after intestinal transplantation. Sequencing was performed with immunoSEQ multiplex PCR; in TCRdb, only in-frame clones are kept and a portion is missing. The table lists around 120,000 clones, over 80% of them singletons, with roughly 0.12% in the top ten. Which antigens these TCRs recognize remains unknown. Sequencing was performed on unstimulated CD4+ T cells sorted from spleen or lymph node cells, taken before intestinal transplant. These receptors all come from a human donor who received an intestinal transplant. The CDR3 runs from the conserved cysteine through the conserved F or W. The order of the fields is CDR3 protein, CDR3 DNA, J gene, V gene, D gene, clone size. The D gene is left open where the match is weak. A clone size is listed for some rows: how often the clone was seen (once, few, many), or a class if it is expanded.

CDR3: CATSNGGSGANVLTF
DNA: TGTGCCACCAGCAATGGGGGCTCTGGGGCCAACGTCCTGACTTTC
J: TRBJ2-6
V: TRBV15
D: NA
size: once

CDR3: CASSVGELAQNIQYF
DNA: TGTGCCAGCAGCGTAGGGGAACTAGCACAAAACATTCAGTACTTC
J: TRBJ2-4
V: TRBV9
D: NA
size: NA

CDR3: CASSEYDSNTGELFF
DNA: TGCGCCAGCAGTGAATACGACAGTAACACCGGGGAGCTGTTTTTT
J: TRBJ2-2
V: TRBV10-2
D: NA
size: NA

CDR3: CASSYAGGRYIQYF
DNA: TGTGCCAGCAGTTATGCTGGTGGGAGATACATTCAGTACTTC
J: TRBJ2-4
V: TRBV27
D: NA
size: NA

CDR3: CASSPLRPPGDTQYF
DNA: TGTGCCAGCTCACCCCTGCGACCCCCCGGAGATACGCAGTATTTT
J: TRBJ2-3
V: TRBV18
D: NA
size: NA

CDR3: CASRKGRHSNQPQHF
DNA: TGTGCCAGCAGAAAGGGCCGGCATAGCAATCAGCCCCAGCATTTT
J: TRBJ1-5
V: TRBV6-1
D: NA
size: NA

CDR3: CASSLARDREFSVYEQYF
DNA: TGTGCCAGCAGCTTGGCCCGGGACAGGGAGTTTTCTGTTTACGAGCAGTACTTC
J: TRBJ2-7
V: TRBV5-8
D: TRBD1
size: NA

CDR3: CASSGRGYEQYF
DNA: TGTGCCAGCAGCGGCCGGGGTTATGAGCAGTACTTC
J: TRBJ2-5
V: TRBV9
D: NA
size: NA

CDR3: CASSFRAGGTGEQFF
DNA: TGCGCCAGCAGCTTTCGGGCAGGAGGCACAGGTGAGCAGTTCTTC
J: TRBJ2-1
V: TRBV5-1
D: NA
size: NA

CDR3: CASSPIGSISSYEQYF
DNA: TGTGCCAGCTCACCAATAGGTAGCATATCCTCCTACGAGCAGTACTTC
J: TRBJ2-7
V: TRBV18
D: NA
size: NA

CDR3: CASSSPRGRFQETQYF
DNA: TGTGCCAGCTCATCCCCGCGGGGACGGTTCCAAGAGACCCAGTACTTC
J: TRBJ2-5
V: TRBV18
D: NA
size: NA

CDR3: CASSLAYSYEQYF
DNA: TGTGCCAGCTCCCTAGCCTACTCCTACGAGCAGTACTTC
J: TRBJ2-7
V: TRBV6-1
D: NA
size: NA

CDR3: CASSYQGQGVYEQYF
DNA: TGTGCCAGCAGTTACCAAGGACAGGGTGTTTACGAGCAGTACTTC
J: TRBJ2-7
V: TRBV6-5
D: TRBD1
size: NA

CDR3: CASRKSNADYGYTF
DNA: TGTGCCAGCCGAAAATCTAATGCGGACTATGGCTACACCTTC
J: TRBJ1-2
V: TRBV19
D: NA
size: NA

CDR3: CATSRDLAETQYF
DNA: TGTGCCACCAGCAGAGACTTAGCAGAGACCCAGTACTTC
J: TRBJ2-5
V: TRBV15
D: NA
size: NA

CDR3: CASSPGQNTEAFF
DNA: TGTGCCAGCTCACCGGGACAGAACACTGAAGCTTTCTTT
J: TRBJ1-1
V: TRBV18
D: NA
size: NA

CDR3: CASSPAWGGRAGELFF
DNA: TGTGCCAGCAGTCCCGCATGGGGCGGGAGGGCCGGGGAGCTGTTTTTT
J: TRBJ2-2
V: TRBV28
D: TRBD2
size: NA

CDR3: CAGHRTLYGEQYF
DNA: TGTGCCGGCCACAGGACCTTATATGGAGAGCAGTACTTC
J: TRBJ2-7
V: TRBV2
D: NA
size: NA

CDR3: CASSPGSVQETQYF
DNA: TGTGCCAGCTCACCAGGTTCAGTCCAAGAGACCCAGTACTTC
J: TRBJ2-5
V: TRBV18
D: NA
size: NA

CDR3: CASSRTADTQYF
DNA: TGTGCCAGCAGCAGGACCGCAGATACGCAGTATTTT
J: TRBJ2-3
V: TRBV7-9
D: NA
size: NA

CDR3: CASSQDVNLSETQYF
DNA: TGTGCCAGCAGCCAAGATGTGAACCTATCGGAGACCCAGTACTTC
J: TRBJ2-5
V: TRBV4-2
D: NA
size: NA

CDR3: CASSYPGDEQYF
DNA: TGTGCCAGCAGTTATCCGGGAGACGAGCAGTACTTC
J: TRBJ2-7
V: TRBV6-6
D: NA
size: few

CDR3: CAWSVIGELFF
DNA: TGTGCCTGGAGTGTAATCGGGGAGCTGTTTTTT
J: TRBJ2-2
V: TRBV30
D: NA
size: NA

CDR3: CATSRDLIPFRRELFF
DNA: TGTGCCACCAGCAGAGATCTCATCCCCTTCCGCCGGGAGCTGTTTTTT
J: TRBJ2-2
V: TRBV15
D: NA
size: NA

CDR3: CASRPYRAGGNTIYF
DNA: TGTGCCAGCAGACCCTACAGGGCGGGGGGAAACACCATATATTTT
J: TRBJ1-3
V: TRBV2
D: NA
size: NA

CDR3: CASSIPSGEQYF
DNA: TGTGCCAGCAGCATCCCCTCCGGCGAGCAGTACTTC
J: TRBJ2-7
V: TRBV28
D: NA
size: NA

CDR3: CATSPGPPGGQPQHF
DNA: TGTGCCACCAGCCCCGGGCCACCAGGGGGTCAGCCCCAGCATTTT
J: TRBJ1-5
V: TRBV15
D: TRBD1
size: NA

CDR3: CASGRYNEQFF
DNA: TGCGCCAGCGGACGGTACAATGAGCAGTTCTTC
J: TRBJ2-1
V: TRBV5-1
D: NA
size: NA

CDR3: CASSLYGSPYGYTF
DNA: TGTGCCAGCAGTTTATATGGCAGCCCCTATGGCTACACCTTC
J: TRBJ1-2
V: TRBV28
D: NA
size: NA

CDR3: CASSMDRGETQYF
DNA: TGTGCCAGTAGTATGGACAGGGGTGAGACCCAGTACTTC
J: TRBJ2-5
V: TRBV19
D: TRBD1
size: NA

CDR3: CASSLQWDTDTQYF
DNA: TGCGCCAGCAGCTTGCAGTGGGACACAGATACGCAGTATTTT
J: TRBJ2-3
V: TRBV5-1
D: NA
size: NA

CDR3: CAWRTRGNEQFF
DNA: TGTGCCTGGAGGACCAGGGGGAATGAGCAGTTCTTC
J: TRBJ2-1
V: TRBV30
D: TRBD1
size: NA

CDR3: CASSSNGRGPQHF
DNA: TGTGCCAGCAGCTCCAACGGCCGGGGGCCCCAGCATTTT
J: TRBJ1-5
V: TRBV14
D: NA
size: NA

CDR3: CASSPQGGGQNGELFF
DNA: TGTGCCAGCAGTCCCCAGGGAGGGGGTCAGAACGGGGAGCTGTTTTTT
J: TRBJ2-2
V: TRBV27
D: NA
size: NA

CDR3: CASSLRGGTDTQYF
DNA: TGTGCCAGCAGCTTAAGAGGTGGCACAGATACGCAGTATTTT
J: TRBJ2-3
V: TRBV7-3
D: NA
size: NA

CDR3: CATSRDPLIGGEQFF
DNA: TGTGCCACCAGCAGAGATCCCCTAATCGGGGGTGAGCAGTTCTTC
J: TRBJ2-1
V: TRBV15
D: NA
size: NA

CDR3: CASSTPRGRRASTDTQYF
DNA: TGCGCCAGCAGCACGCCGAGGGGACGGAGGGCCTCCACAGATACGCAGTATTTT
J: TRBJ2-3
V: TRBV5-1
D: NA
size: NA

CDR3: CASSLALAPTYEQYF
DNA: TGTGCCAGCAGCTTAGCGCTAGCGCCGACCTACGAGCAGTACTTC
J: TRBJ2-7
V: TRBV7-6
D: NA
size: NA

CDR3: CAISGSGRASYNEQFF
DNA: TGTGCCATCAGTGGAAGCGGGAGGGCCTCCTACAATGAGCAGTTCTTC
J: TRBJ2-1
V: TRBV10-3
D: TRBD2
size: NA

CDR3: CASSQGRVEGYTF
DNA: TGCGCCAGCAGCCAAGGACGGGTGGAGGGCTACACCTTC
J: TRBJ1-2
V: TRBV4-1
D: NA
size: NA

CDR3: CASSEATYEQYF
DNA: TGTGCCAGCAGTGAGGCGACCTACGAGCAGTACTTC
J: TRBJ2-7
V: TRBV6-1
D: NA
size: NA

CDR3: CSVVKATDTQYF
DNA: TGCAGCGTTGTTAAGGCCACAGATACGCAGTATTTT
J: TRBJ2-3
V: TRBV29-1
D: NA
size: NA

CDR3: CASSSGQTQETQYF
DNA: TGCGCCAGCAGCTCCGGACAGACCCAAGAGACCCAGTACTTC
J: TRBJ2-5
V: TRBV5-1
D: NA
size: NA

CDR3: CASSPTGTQETQYF
DNA: TGTGCCAGCTCACCGACAGGGACTCAAGAGACCCAGTACTTC
J: TRBJ2-5
V: TRBV18
D: NA
size: NA

CDR3: CASRSTGGSGYTF
DNA: TGTGCCAGCAGATCAACAGGGGGCAGTGGCTACACCTTC
J: TRBJ1-2
V: TRBV2
D: TRBD1
size: NA

CDR3: CASSLASGSDEQFF
DNA: TGTGCCAGCAGCTTGGCTAGCGGGAGTGATGAGCAGTTCTTC
J: TRBJ2-1
V: TRBV5-4
D: TRBD2
size: NA

CDR3: CASSLAGASTDTQYF
DNA: TGTGCCAGCAGCTTAGCTGGTGCGTCCACAGATACGCAGTATTTT
J: TRBJ2-3
V: TRBV7-2
D: NA
size: NA